One T cell receptor beta chain is described in this entry. This entry comes from a study of cytomegalovirus exposure and HLA in healthy donors. Turning to the study itself: Among around 180 million T cells, an earlier analysis found around 100 million unique TCR beta sequences.

13 Jbeta primers and 60 Vbeta primers were used for the PCR. TCRdb's table, derived via immunoSEQ multiplex PCR, lists solely in-frame clones and lacks some. The table has about 100,000 clones, 73% seen once; the top ten hold less than 4.5%. V lost 1 base, J lost 7 bases, and 4 bases lay in between. The CDR3 sequence is 11 residues long. Germline CDR1 reads SGHAT; CDR2 reads FQNNGV. Sequences were obtained from PBMCs. The rearrangement links TRBV11-2 to TRBJ1-2, with D hard to call. This clonotype originated in a man in his forties in good health and CMV-seronegative. Here the CDR3 DNA reads TGTGCCAGCAGCTTAGGGGCTGGCTACACCTTC. Its protein product is CASSLGAGYTF.